This T cell receptor (beta chain) stems from a study of cytomegalovirus exposure and HLA in healthy donors. Points from the study as a whole: A later analysis found TCR association rates differed by HLA locus, highest for DRB1 and lowest for HLA-C.

Of note for this clone: What it recognizes is unknown.

PCR involved 60 Vbeta and 13 Jbeta primers. The protocol was immunoSEQ multiplex PCR, while the TCRdb copy is restricted to in-frame clones and leaves out a portion. The sample has some 61,000 clones; around four fifths are singletons. The ends were cut back, 0 bases at V and 5 bases at J, with 10 bases in the middle. Looked up from germline, CDR1 is SGHRS and CDR2 is YFSETQ. The CDR3 totals 14 residues. The chain uses TRBV5-1 and TRBJ2-3; D is unclear. What was sequenced was PBMCs. The sequence came from a human donor in good health. CDR3 loop: CASSLALRQDTQYF. In DNA, the CDR3 is TGCGCCAGCAGCTTGGCCCTTCGACAAGATACGCAGTATTTT.